Each of the 21 T cell receptor beta chains below was sequenced from the same sample in a study of beta chain features in type 1 diabetes. Study conclusions and caveats: In every one of the four CD4+ subsets, TCRB CDR3s were moderately but significantly shorter in Type 1 diabetes patients.

These TCRs' antigens remain unknown. TCRB transcripts that were expressed got sequenced, as all of the isolated RNA had been reverse transcribed. Profiling relied on immunoSEQ multiplex PCR, and the TCRdb table lists in-frame clones only, not all of them. The sample lists roughly 730,000 clones, roughly an eighth occurring once. Sequenced material: naive CD4+ T cells from blood. Receptors originate from a man aged 18 to 29 with type 1 diabetes.

This clone has a handful of counts. The CDR3 region is CASSLAGVYNEQFF. The CDR3 DNA is TGTGCCAGCAGTTTGGCAGGGGTCTACAATGAGCAGTTCTTC. This chain links TRBV28 with TRBJ2-1, with D possibly matching TRBD1 (6 bases). V shed 3 bases and J shed 3 bases, with 9 bases lying between them. The V gene's germline CDR1 is MDHEN and CDR2 SYDVKM. This CDR3 has 14 amino acids.

This sequence joins TRBV30 and TRBJ1-1; D call uncertain. The CDR3 covers 13 residues. Germline CDR1 is GTSNPN and CDR2 is SVGIG (reference sequence). Trimming removed 3 bases from V and 9 bases from J, with 17 bases in between. The CDR3 spells CAWSENSGKKAFF. The CDR3 nucleotides are TGTGCCTGGAGCGAGAACTCCGGGAAGAAAGCTTTCTTT.

CDR3 loop: CSVEVSGQKGGAYEQYF. The CDR3 region has the DNA TGCAGCGTTGAAGTTTCGGGACAGAAGGGCGGTGCCTACGAGCAGTACTTC. The V gene is TRBV29-1, the J gene TRBJ2-7; TRBD1 aligns across 7 bases. Losses at the gene ends were 1 base for V and 2 bases for J; bases not matched to a gene: 14. The CDR3 covers 17 residues. Germline CDR1 SQVTM, CDR2 ANQGSEA.

The chain is built from TRBV13 and TRBJ2-7; TRBD1 matches 8 bases. Germline values: CDR1 PRHDT, CDR2 FYEKMQ (reference sequence). The CDR3 runs to 15 residues. After removal of 3 bases from V and 6 bases from J, the junction contained 10 bases not matched to a gene. The CDR3 reads CASSFQYRTGPEQYF. The CDR3 DNA sequence: TGTGCCAGCAGCTTTCAGTACAGGACAGGGCCCGAGCAGTACTTC.

Comments on this clone: This specimen includes other DNA sequences encoding the same CDR3. The V and J genes are TRBV27 and TRBJ1-5, with D possibly matching TRBD1 (5 bases). Looked up from germline, CDR1 is MNHEY and CDR2 is SMNVEV (reference sequence). V was trimmed by 2 bases and J by 6 bases, leaving 8 bases between them. The CDR3 is 13 amino acids. CDR3 in DNA: TGTGCCAGCAGTTTAGAAAGGGGTCAGCCCCAGCATTTT. Translating gives CASSLERGQPQHF.

The genes are TRBV7-8 and TRBJ1-4; TRBD1 matches at 8 bases. Germline V CDR1 and CDR2: SGHVS, FQNEAQ. The CDR3 runs 14 residues. The trim removed 6 bases at V and 7 bases at J, leaving 7 bases unmatched. In DNA form, the CDR3 reads TGTGCCAGCAGTCACGGACAGGGATTTGAAAAACTGTTTTTT. Its protein is CASSHGQGFEKLFF.

V usage is TRBV5-6 and J usage is TRBJ2-1, with D tentatively TRBD2 (6 bases). Germline-derived CDR1 and CDR2 are SGHDT and YYEEEE. The CDR3 is 14 residues long. V dropped 4 bases and J dropped 6 bases, with 14 bases sitting between them. CDR3 sequence (DNA): TGTGCCAGCAGCCGACTAGGAGGTGGCAATGAGCAGTTCTTC. The encoded protein is CASSRLGGGNEQFF.

The V and J genes are TRBV27 and TRBJ1-2; 8 nucleotides line up with TRBD1. V dropped 6 bases and J dropped 0; count of bases not matched to a gene: 6. The CDR3 totals 15 residues. The V gene's germline CDR1 is MNHEY and CDR2 SMNVEV (reference sequence). Here the CDR3 DNA reads TGTGCCAGCAGCTCTACAGGGGGACCTAACTATGGCTACACCTTC. Its protein is CASSSTGGPNYGYTF.

This clone occurred a few times. The chain employs TRBV6-1 and TRBJ2-5, with D unclear. The CDR3 has 11 amino acids. V was shortened by 4 bases and J by 5 bases, with 5 bases between the two germline ends. Germline values: CDR1 MNHNS, CDR2 SASEGT. CDR3 sequence: CASSGVETQYF. CDR3 in DNA: TGTGCCAGCAGTGGAGTGGAGACCCAGTACTTC.

This clone was counted many times. This rearrangement joins TRBV25-1 to TRBJ2-7; 8 positions agree with TRBD1. Germline V gene data show CDR1 as MGHDK and CDR2 as SYGVNS. This CDR3 is built from 12 residues. J lost 4 bases, V lost 4 bases, and 0 bases had no gene match. Here the CDR3 reads CASSGTGYEQYF. Written as DNA, the CDR3 is TGTGCCAGCAGTGGGACAGGGTACGAGCAGTACTTC.

V and J are TRBV5-1 and TRBJ2-5; 11 bases fit TRBD2. CDR3 length: 15 amino acids. Looked up from germline, CDR1 is SGHRS and CDR2 is YFSETQ. V was clipped by 4 bases and J by 4 bases; unmatched bases: 6. The CDR3 DNA is TGCGCCAGCAGCAGCGGGACTAGCGGACCAGAGACCCAGTACTTC. Amino acid sequence: CASSSGTSGPETQYF.

This clone was seen a handful of times. The chain joins TRBV30 to TRBJ1-2; TRBD1 matches at 8 bases. Looked up from germline, CDR1 is GTSNPN and CDR2 is SVGIG (reference sequence). The ends lost 0 bases at V and 5 bases at J; junction bases unmatched: 8. This CDR3 spans 15 amino acids. CDR3 residues: CAWSVGDRGLYGYTF. CDR3 coding DNA: TGTGCCTGGAGTGTCGGAGACAGGGGCCTGTATGGCTACACCTTC.

In its sample, this clone was seen a few times. The CDR3 coding sequence is TGTGCCAGCACTCGACGAACTAATGAAAAACTGTTTTTT. Protein sequence: CASTRRTNEKLFF. This chain joins TRBV25-1 and TRBJ1-4; D not resolved. The CDR3 is 13 amino acids. The V end was cut by 7 bases, the J end by 1 base, with 7 bases between. Looked up from germline, CDR1 is MGHDK and CDR2 is SYGVNS.

V gene TRBV21-1 combines with J gene TRBJ1-5. TRBV21-1 is a pseudogene. The CDR3 runs to 12 residues. For the CDR3, the DNA is TGTGCCAGCAGCAAAGGAGACCAGCCCCAGCATTTT. Amino acid sequence: CASSKGDQPQHF.

This clone has just a few counts. V and J are TRBV15 and TRBJ2-5; TRBD2 matches 11 bases. CDR3 size: 15 residues. After removal of 2 bases from V and 2 bases from J, the junction contained 1 base not matched to a gene. The germline V gene has CDR1 LNHNV and CDR2 YYDKDF (reference sequence). CDR3 DNA: TGTGCCACCAGCAGAACTAGCGGGGGACAAGAGACCCAGTACTTC. Its protein is CATSRTSGGQETQYF.

The V and J genes are TRBV5-1 and TRBJ1-2, with a weak D call TRBD1 (5 bases). The CDR3 is 14 residues long. Trimming stripped 4 bases from V and 5 bases from J, with 15 bases between. Germline assignment: CDR1 SGHRS and CDR2 YFSETQ. The CDR3 region is CASSPGEGPYGYTF. In nucleotides, the CDR3 is TGCGCCAGCAGCCCGGGCGAGGGGCCATATGGCTACACCTTC. The full variable domain, its missing parts supplied by reference TRBV5-1 and TRBJ1-2, is KAGVTQTPRYLIKTRGQQVTLSCSPISGHRSVSWYQQTPGQGLQFLFEYFSETQRNKGNFPGRFSGRQFSNSRSEMNVSTLELGDSALYLCASSPGEGPYGYTFGSGTRLTVV.

The chain carries TRBV10-3 and TRBJ2-1; the match to TRBD2 covers 7 bases. CDR3 length equals 14 residues. V gave up 3 bases and J gave up 9 bases; unmatched junction bases: 8. Germline CDR1 is ENHRY and CDR2 is SYGVKD. The CDR3 loop is CAISDPGTKGEQFF. CDR3 DNA sequence: TGTGCCATCAGTGACCCCGGGACTAAGGGTGAGCAGTTCTTC.

This clone was counted only a few times. The chain joins TRBV6-5 to TRBJ2-5, with 11 bases that match TRBD2. This CDR3 has 15 residues. With V trimmed by 4 bases and J by 6 bases, 7 bases remained unmatched. Germline V gene data show CDR1 as MNHEY and CDR2 as SVGAGI. The CDR3 spells CASSLGLAGGQTQYF. The CDR3 nucleotides are TGTGCCAGCAGTTTAGGGCTAGCGGGGGGTCAGACCCAGTACTTC.

V usage is TRBV5-4 and J usage is TRBJ2-3, with 10 bases that match TRBD2. The germline V gene has CDR1 SGHNT and CDR2 YYREEE (reference sequence). This CDR3 contains 15 residues. Losses at the gene ends were 4 bases for V and 3 bases for J; bases not matched to a gene: 5. The CDR3 sequence is CASSPSGGQTDTQYF. The CDR3 DNA sequence: TGTGCCAGCAGCCCTAGCGGGGGACAAACAGATACGCAGTATTTT.

This clone was counted only a few times. The chain carries TRBV5-1 and TRBJ2-3; unclear D gene. Looked up from germline, CDR1 is SGHRS and CDR2 is YFSETQ. Deletions cut 0 bases from V and 5 bases from J, with 7 bases between. The CDR3 totals 13 residues. The CDR3 loop is CASSLGSGDTQYF. The CDR3 coding sequence is TGCGCCAGCAGCTTGGGCTCGGGAGATACGCAGTATTTT. Filled out from reference TRBV5-1 and TRBJ2-3, the complete variable domain reads KAGVTQTPRYLIKTRGQQVTLSCSPISGHRSVSWYQQTPGQGLQFLFEYFSETQRNKGNFPGRFSGRQFSNSRSEMNVSTLELGDSALYLCASSLGSGDTQYFGPGTRLTVL.

The V gene is TRBV5-1, the J gene TRBJ2-2; 8 positions agree with TRBD2. Germline loops: CDR1 SGHRS, CDR2 YFSETQ. V dropped 0 bases and J dropped 6; count of bases not matched to a gene: 4. CDR3 length equals 15 residues. CDR3 loop: CASSLDPGGAGELFF. The CDR3, as DNA: TGCGCCAGCAGCTTGGATCCGGGAGGGGCCGGGGAGCTGTTTTTT. Based on the CDR3 plus reference TRBV5-1 and TRBJ2-2, the full variable domain is KAGVTQTPRYLIKTRGQQVTLSCSPISGHRSVSWYQQTPGQGLQFLFEYFSETQRNKGNFPGRFSGRQFSNSRSEMNVSTLELGDSALYLCASSLDPGGAGELFFGEGSRLTVL.